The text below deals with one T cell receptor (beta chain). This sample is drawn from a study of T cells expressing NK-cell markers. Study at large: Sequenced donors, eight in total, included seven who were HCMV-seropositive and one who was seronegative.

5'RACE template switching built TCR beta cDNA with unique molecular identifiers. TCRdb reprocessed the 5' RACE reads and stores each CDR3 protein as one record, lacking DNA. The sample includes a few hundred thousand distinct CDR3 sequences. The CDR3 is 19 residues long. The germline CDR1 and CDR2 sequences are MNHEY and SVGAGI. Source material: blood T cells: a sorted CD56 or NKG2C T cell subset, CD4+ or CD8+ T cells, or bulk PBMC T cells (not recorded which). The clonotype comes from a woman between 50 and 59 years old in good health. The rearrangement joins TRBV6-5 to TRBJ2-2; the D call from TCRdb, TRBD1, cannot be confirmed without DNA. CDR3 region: CASSYDPNGAKANTGELFF.